This T cell receptor (beta chain) was obtained from a study of blood T cell repertoires in COVID-19. As processed by the authors: Reference gene primer amplification in the assay estimated nucleated cell counts. Only in-frame clones appear in the TCRdb table, and some are missing; sequencing was by immunoSEQ multiplex PCR. V, J and clone size are taken as reported in that table, and D and trimming were inferred from the DNA itself. The table includes around 700,000 clones, 75% to 90% detected once. CDR3 length: 14 residues. V was cut by 3 bases and J by 2 bases, with 10 bases left in between. Germline V gene sequence: CDR1 MNHNS, CDR2 SASEGT.

This TCR derives from a woman aged 18-29 years with acute or convalescent COVID-19. The sequencing sample was made of peripheral blood. This rearrangement joins TRBV6-1 to TRBJ1-2; D is undetermined. In DNA, the CDR3 is TGTGCCAGCAGTGATGAGGGCTACAACTATGGCTACACCTTC. Protein: CASSDEGYNYGYTF.